The rows below give T cell receptor beta chains drawn from one sample of a study of CD8 T cells in Susac syndrome. TCRdb called the immunoSEQ multiplex PCR reads again in MiXCR, with one record for every CDR3 protein. The sample records about 140,000 distinct CDR3 sequences, around 93% being singletons. The sample was CD4+ T cells from PBMCs. These receptors all stem from a human donor with Susac syndrome. Both conserved end residues are part of each CDR3.

v_call	j_call	cdr3_aa
TRBV28	TRBJ2-7	CASSSPGQLLEQYF
TRBV10-3	TRBJ2-3	CAISTGTDTQYF
TRBV12-5	TRBJ1-6	CASGPGLNSPLHF
TRBV11-2	TRBJ2-1	CASSPQGRAEFF
TRBV15	TRBJ2-1	CATSRDRGLGSYNEQFF
TRBV5-1	TRBJ2-1	CASRSGAYNEQFF
TRBV3-1	TRBJ1-5	CASSQGGTRNQPQHF
TRBV4-1	TRBJ1-5	CASSQDPGGGRPQHF
TRBV4-2	TRBJ2-4	CASSQDSSSGNIQYF
TRBV10-3	TRBJ2-5	CAISDSRTGQETQYF
TRBV7-2	TRBJ2-1	CASTAGTSGGERFF
TRBV7-2	TRBJ2-7	CASSPLSGGSYEQYF
TRBV11-2	TRBJ2-3	CASSLGNSAKTDTQYF
TRBV5-1	TRBJ2-7	CASSHSSGGPTNEQYF
TRBV3-1	TRBJ1-5	CASSAQAHQPQHF
TRBV12-5	TRBJ2-7	CASEPGTSGAIYEQYF
TRBV30	TRBJ2-2	CAWSVGAFTGELFF
TRBV30	TRBJ1-1	CACTGQREAFF
TRBV9	TRBJ1-3	CASSVEVARSGNTIYF
TRBV5-1	TRBJ2-7	CASRGSTSGGSTEQYF
TRBV29-1	TRBJ2-1	CSGGPYNEQFF
TRBV5-1	TRBJ2-3	CASSPMTGVRTDTQYF
TRBV10-3	TRBJ2-3	CAIRGLGSTDTQYF
TRBV12-3/TRBV12-4	TRBJ2-1	CASSSSVKQFF
TRBV3-1	TRBJ1-1	CASSQGTGITEAFF
TRBV5-6	TRBJ2-1	CASSPDRQREQFF
TRBV18	TRBJ1-6	CASSLADNSPLHF
TRBV27	TRBJ1-2	CASSSTDVYGYTF
TRBV12-3/TRBV12-4	TRBJ2-7	CASGGPEQYF
TRBV28	TRBJ2-7	CASTEGGSGLYEQYF
TRBV12-3/TRBV12-4	TRBJ1-2	CASSIDHTGGTGGYTF
TRBV7-8	TRBJ2-7	CASSDRVDLWEQYF
TRBV15	TRBJ2-7	CATSMPGVYEQYF
TRBV20-1	TRBJ2-3	CSARDAGMTTQYF
TRBV18	TRBJ1-6	CASSPGTGDNSPLHF
TRBV6-4	TRBJ2-2	CASSDSSGTGELFF
TRBV20-1	TRBJ2-1	CSARDRVSYNEQFF
TRBV28	TRBJ1-5	CASSFGGLGNQPQHF
TRBV15	TRBJ1-1	CATSGKSWYGNTEAFF
TRBV12-3/TRBV12-4	TRBJ2-5	CASSPLDFQETQYF
TRBV3-1	TRBJ2-3	CASSQRGSTDTQYF
TRBV28	TRBJ1-2	CASRTSWRPPNYGYTF